These 32 T cell receptor beta chains came from one sample sequenced in a study of T cells after yellow fever vaccination. TCRdb independently ran MiXCR on the 5' RACE reads; one entry per CDR3 protein. The data contain 45,000 to 60,000 distinct CDR3 sequences, 5% to 6.5% of them singletons. Source: PBMCs, either bulk or a sorted T-cell subset (CD4+, CD8+, memory, or dextramer-sorted; not recorded which), taken on the day of the yellow fever booster vaccination. These receptors originate from a man younger than 35 who received the YFV17D yellow fever vaccine.

There are many counts of this clonotype. V usage is TRBV21-1 and J usage is TRBJ2-7; TRBD1, the D gene given by the table, was not confirmed from the DNA. TRBV21-1 is classified as a pseudogene. The CDR3 sequence is 16 residues long. CDR3 DNA: TGTGCCAGCAGCAAAGCCCGTGGGACGGGGAACTACGAGCAGTACGTC. As protein: CASSKARGTGNYEQYV.

At least ten counts were recorded for this clonotype. The chain has TRBV7-9 and TRBJ1-2, with a tentative D call TRBD1 (6 bases). Trimming stripped 1 base from V and 4 bases from J, with 13 bases between. Germline V gives CDR1 SEHNR, CDR2 FQNEAQ (reference sequence). CDR3 size: 15 residues. Written as DNA, the CDR3 is TGTGCCAGCAGCTTAGGTCCTCCAGGGGCCTATGGCTACACCTTC. Translating gives CASSLGPPGAYGYTF.

This clonotype was picked up many times. This rearrangement joins TRBV29-1 to TRBJ1-2; D remains unclear. CDR3 length: 12 amino acids. Looked up from germline, CDR1 is SQVTM and CDR2 is ANQGSEA. V was shortened by 4 bases and J by 4 bases, with 10 bases between the two germline ends. The CDR3 region is CSVVGDLYGYTF. CDR3 nucleotides: TGCAGCGTTGTTGGAGACCTCTATGGCTACACCTTC.

Only a few counts were recorded for this clonotype. The chain is built from TRBV3-1 and TRBJ1-1, with D uncertain. V was cut by 4 bases and J by 0 bases, with 9 bases left in between. The CDR3 spans 14 residues. Germline V gene data show CDR1 as LGHDT and CDR2 as YNNKEL (reference sequence). In DNA form, the CDR3 reads TGTGCCAGCAGCCTAGGGATCATGAACACTGAAGCTTTCTTT. Encoded protein: CASSLGIMNTEAFF.

This clonotype has at least ten counts. This chain uses TRBV27 with TRBJ2-7; TRBD1 aligns across 9 bases. The J segment lost 5 bases and the V segment lost 2 bases, leaving 10 bases of the junction unmatched. This CDR3 is built from 16 residues. Germline CDR1 reads MNHEY; CDR2 reads SMNVEV (reference sequence). Here the CDR3 reads CASSLTGGSLTHEQYF. The CDR3 DNA sequence: TGTGCCAGCAGTTTAACAGGGGGCTCCTTAACCCACGAGCAGTACTTC.

CDR3 protein: CASSTSGGPTYEQYF. The DNA of the CDR3 is TGTGCCAGCAGCACTAGCGGGGGACCTACCTACGAGCAGTACTTC. The chain employs TRBV7-3 and TRBJ2-7; 11 bases are a match to TRBD2. CDR1 SGHTA and CDR2 FQGTGA come from the germline V gene. Trimming at V came to 5 bases and at J to 2 bases, leaving 5 bases not matched to a gene. The CDR3 loop spans 15 amino acids.

This clonotype was observed at least ten times. The rearrangement uses TRBV6-4 and TRBJ2-7; unclear D gene. Germline lookup yields CDR1 MRHNA and CDR2 SNTAGT. The length of the CDR3 is 11 residues. Trimming pared 11 bases from V and 2 bases from J, leaving 10 bases between. The CDR3 DNA is TGTGCCGGCTTAGCCGCCTACGAGCAGTACGTC. Its translation: CAGLAAYEQYV.

This clonotype showed up many times. This sequence joins TRBV4-2 and TRBJ2-1; tentatively, D is TRBD1 (5 bases). The CDR3 is 14 amino acids. From germline, CDR1 is LGHNA and CDR2 YNFKEQ. Trimming shortened V by 1 base and J by 10 bases, and 14 bases separated the two germline ends. The CDR3 here is CASSQGVGVIEQFF. The CDR3 nucleotides read TGTGCCAGCAGCCAAGGCGTAGGGGTGATCGAGCAGTTCTTC.

This clonotype was seen ten or more times. The J gene is TRBJ2-5, the V gene TRBV20-1; 10 bases are a match to TRBD2. The ends lost 6 bases at V and 3 bases at J; junction bases unmatched: 13. This CDR3 comprises 16 residues. The germline gives CDR1 DFQATT, CDR2 SNEGSKA (reference sequence). The CDR3 is CSAHPISGGFKETQYF. In DNA form, the CDR3 reads TGCAGTGCCCATCCCATTAGCGGGGGGTTTAAAGAGACCCAGTACTTC.

This clonotype has more than one count but fewer than ten. The chain is built from TRBV20-1 and TRBJ2-3; 7 bases align to TRBD1. Germline CDR1 reads DFQATT; CDR2 reads SNEGSKA (reference sequence). J was trimmed by 5 bases and V by 3 bases; bases with no gene match: 17. The CDR3 consists of 17 residues. The chain's CDR3 is CSASDQVDRLLGDTQYF. The CDR3 region has the DNA TGCAGTGCTAGTGACCAAGTGGACAGGCTTCTCGGAGATACGCAGTATTTT.

The gene calls are TRBV5-1 and TRBJ2-5; TRBD1 agrees at 9 bases. Germline V CDR1 and CDR2: SGHRS, YFSETQ. This CDR3 is 15 amino acids long. With 2 bases clipped from V and 5 bases from J, the junction kept 7 bases outside the gene matches. The DNA of the CDR3 is TGCGCCAGCAGCTTCCGACAGGGGGTTCTGGAGACCCAGTACTTC. Protein product: CASSFRQGVLETQYF.

The chain couples TRBV10-1 to TRBJ2-1; the match to TRBD2 covers 7 bases. Per the germline V gene, CDR1 is WNHNN and CDR2 is SYGVQD (reference sequence). The CDR3 has 14 residues. After removal of 3 bases from V and 6 bases from J, the junction contained 5 bases not matched to a gene. The CDR3 here is CASSDGGTLNEQFF. The DNA of the CDR3 is TGCGCCAGCAGTGACGGGGGGACGCTCAATGAGCAGTTCTTC.

The rearrangement uses TRBV19 and TRBJ1-5; no clear D gene. The CDR3 spans 14 residues. Germline lookup yields CDR1 LNHDA and CDR2 SQIVND (reference sequence). V lost 6 bases and J lost 3, with 12 bases in between. The chain's CDR3 is CASSQIGYNQPQHF. CDR3 sequence (DNA): TGTGCCAGTAGCCAAATAGGGTACAATCAGCCCCAGCATTTT.

There are many counts of this clonotype. The chain is built from TRBV6-5 and TRBJ1-2, with D maybe TRBD1 (5 bases). Germline loops: CDR1 MNHEY, CDR2 SVGAGI. With 6 bases removed from V and 7 bases from J, the gap between germline ends came to 9 bases. The CDR3 runs 11 residues. CDR3 nucleotide sequence: TGTGCCAGCAGAACAGGACGTGGCTACACCTTC. Translated: CASRTGRGYTF.

The chain carries TRBV12-3 or TRBV12-4 and TRBJ1-5, with D maybe TRBD1 (6 bases). The ends were cut back, 5 bases at V and 7 bases at J, with 9 bases in the middle. The CDR3 covers 12 residues. CDR3 DNA sequence: TGTGCCAGCAGTACAGGGTCCCAGCCCCAGCATTTT. It codes for CASSTGSQPQHF.

The chain employs TRBV15 and TRBJ2-2; 12 bases are shared with TRBD2. The V and J ends lost 5 bases and 8 bases, in that order; junction bases with no gene match: 15. The CDR3 covers 18 residues. Germline CDR1 reads LNHNV; CDR2 reads YYDKDF (reference sequence). The CDR3 is CATSGSILAGGHLGELFF. DNA of the CDR3: TGTGCCACCAGCGGCTCCATACTAGCGGGGGGACACTTGGGGGAGCTGTTTTTT.

Many counts were recorded for this clonotype. CDR3 bases: TGTGCCAGCAGCACCGGGACAGATACGGGGGAGCAGTACGTC. The encoded protein is CASSTGTDTGEQYV. The V gene is TRBV6-5, the J gene TRBJ2-7; TRBD1 agrees at 7 bases. V lost 6 bases to trimming and J lost 7 bases; unmatched junction nucleotides: 12. CDR3 length: 14 residues. The V gene's germline CDR1 is MNHEY and CDR2 SVGAGI.

This clonotype has more than one count but fewer than ten. The chain is built from TRBV11-2 and TRBJ2-4; 9 bases fit TRBD2. The CDR3 is 16 amino acids. Germline CDR1 is SGHAT and CDR2 is FQNNGV. V lost 5 bases and J lost 1; bases outside the gene matches: 6. The CDR3 is CASSPEAGGAKNIQYF. The DNA for the CDR3 is TGTGCCAGCAGCCCTGAAGCGGGGGGTGCCAAAAACATTCAGTACTTC.

Many counts were recorded for this clonotype. The V call is TRBV27, the J call TRBJ2-1, with a tentative D call TRBD2 (5 bases). V gave up 5 bases and J gave up 10 bases, with 21 bases separating them. This CDR3 is built from 15 residues. Germline lookup yields CDR1 MNHEY and CDR2 SMNVEV (reference sequence). This chain's CDR3 is CASSPIATDWQEQFF. The CDR3 DNA reads TGTGCCAGCAGTCCCATAGCAACGGACTGGCAGGAGCAGTTCTTC.

This clonotype was seen a handful of times. The chain couples TRBV9 to TRBJ2-1; 10 nucleotides line up with TRBD1. The CDR3 length is 15 residues. J lost 10 bases, V lost 2 bases, and 9 bases had no gene match. Germline V lookup: CDR1 SGDLS, CDR2 YYNGEE. This CDR3 reads CASSVRDRGVGEQFF. CDR3 DNA: TGTGCCAGCAGCGTCCGGGACAGGGGTGTAGGGGAGCAGTTCTTC.

This clonotype was seen only a few times. This chain joins TRBV12-3 or TRBV12-4 and TRBJ1-1; D is ambiguous. With 3 bases removed from V and 4 bases from J, the gap between germline ends came to 12 bases. CDR3 length: 14 amino acids. The CDR3 is CASSFDGSSTEAFF. The CDR3 nucleotides are TGTGCCAGCAGTTTTGACGGAAGTAGCACTGAAGCTTTCTTT.

Worth noting for this clonotype: This may stem from a read error, because a much larger clone lies one nucleotide away. The chain employs TRBV6-5 and TRBJ2-1; D remains ambiguous. Germline V gives CDR1 MNHEY, CDR2 SVGAGI. V lost 9 bases to trimming and J lost 5 bases, with 14 bases between them. The CDR3 extends over 13 amino acids. In DNA, the CDR3 is TGTGCCAGAAGTCCAGAAAGACACAATGAGCAGTTCTTC. This encodes CARSPERHNEQFF.

A few counts support this clonotype. The chain carries TRBV19 and TRBJ2-6; tentatively, D is TRBD1 (6 bases). The germline V and J ends were trimmed by 4 bases and 0 bases, with 13 bases remaining between them. This CDR3 has 17 amino acids. In germline, CDR1 is LNHDA, CDR2 SQIVND (reference sequence). The CDR3, as DNA: TGTGCCAGTAGTAATATATACAGGGACTCTGGGGCCAACGTCCTGACTTTC. Protein product: CASSNIYRDSGANVLTF.

This clonotype was detected ten times or more. The CDR3 region has the DNA TGCAGTGCTAGTCCCAGATACGAGCAGTACGTC. Translated: CSASPRYEQYV. J is TRBJ2-7 and V is TRBV20-1; no firm D call. V shed 3 bases and J shed 4 bases, with 7 bases lying between them. The CDR3 consists of 11 residues. From germline, CDR1 is DFQATT and CDR2 SNEGSKA (reference sequence).

This clonotype was counted between two and nine times. The genes are TRBV7-2 and TRBJ2-7; D ambiguous. The CDR3 runs 17 residues. CDR1 SGHTA and CDR2 FQGNSA come from the germline V gene. V was clipped by 4 bases and J by 4 bases, with 23 bases between them. DNA of the CDR3: TGTGCCAGCAGCTCCGGACCGGGCCCCAGGAATGGGTACGAGCAGTACTTC. It encodes CASSSGPGPRNGYEQYF.

This chain connects TRBV7-6 to TRBJ2-7; weak D call: TRBD1 (6 bases). The CDR3 is 13 amino acids. Trimming removed 1 base at V and 4 bases at J, with 8 bases between. CDR1 is SGHVS, CDR2 FNYEAQ, per germline. DNA for the CDR3: TGTGCCAGCAGCTTAGGACAGGTTTACGAGCAGTACTTC. Amino acid sequence: CASSLGQVYEQYF.

This clonotype appeared many times. V usage is TRBV10-1 and J usage is TRBJ2-3; D may be TRBD2 (6 bases). CDR3 length: 13 residues. From germline, CDR1 is WNHNN and CDR2 SYGVQD (reference sequence). Trimming removed 6 bases at V and 1 base at J, with 8 bases between. In DNA form, the CDR3 reads TGCGCCAGCAGGCCGGGAGGCACAGATACGCAGTATTTT. Translation: CASRPGGTDTQYF.

The rearrangement uses TRBV5-1 and TRBJ2-3; D is ambiguous. Germline V gene sequence: CDR1 SGHRS, CDR2 YFSETQ. V gave up 8 bases and J gave up 0 bases, with 13 bases separating them. The CDR3 consists of 14 residues. The DNA of the CDR3 is TGCGCCAGTCAGTTCCTCCCAAGCACAGATACGCAGTATTTT. Its protein is CASQFLPSTDTQYF.

Ten or more counts support this clonotype. The chain uses TRBV4-3 and TRBJ2-7, with D uncertain. From germline, CDR1 is LGHNA and CDR2 YSLEER. The CDR3 contains 15 residues. Trimming shortened V by 2 bases and J by 0 bases, and 11 bases separated the two germline ends. This CDR3 is CASSQPLVSSYEQYV. The CDR3 nucleotides are TGCGCCAGCAGCCAACCTCTAGTGAGCTCCTACGAGCAGTACGTC.

This chain uses TRBV4-1 with TRBJ1-3; a possible D gene is TRBD1 (6 bases). CDR3 length equals 17 residues. V was trimmed by 4 bases and J by 0 bases, leaving 16 bases between them. The germline gives CDR1 MGHRA, CDR2 YSYEKL. The CDR3 nucleotides are TGCGCCAGCAGCCGAGAGGAGGGGGGAAACTCTGGAAACACCATATATTTT. Protein product: CASSREEGGNSGNTIYF.

The V and J genes are TRBV3-1 and TRBJ2-3; D remains unclear. This CDR3 region has 13 residues. Per germline, CDR1 LGHDT and CDR2 YNNKEL (reference sequence). V was cut by 4 bases and J by 4 bases, with 9 bases left in between. The CDR3 sequence is CASSPHHADTQYF. The CDR3 DNA reads as TGTGCCAGCAGCCCCCATCACGCAGATACGCAGTATTTT.

This clonotype has a handful of counts. V gene TRBV10-3 combines with J gene TRBJ1-1, with 8 bases matching TRBD1. The junction had 7 bases not matched to a gene; V was cut back by 3 bases and J by 1 base. The CDR3 totals 16 residues. Per germline, CDR1 ENHRY and CDR2 SYGVKD. In DNA, the CDR3 is TGTGCCATCAGTGATTGGAGCACAGGGGGGAACACTGAAGCTTTCTTT. Amino acid sequence: CAISDWSTGGNTEAFF.